This T cell receptor (beta chain) was identified in a study of PD-1 blockade in classical Hodgkin lymphoma. Regarding the study as a whole: Those starting nivolumab under 1 year post-ASCT were excluded. It was reported that newly diagnosed patients had less baseline TCR diversity than healthy donors. Significant TCR diversity gains by C4D1 occurred in CD4+ but not CD8+ cells. Similar baseline diversity was found in complete responders and newly diagnosed patients.

A note on this clone: Its antigen is undetermined.

The data were produced by immunoSEQ multiplex PCR, yet TCRdb's version contains in-frame clones alone and is incomplete. Of tens of thousands of clones in the sample, 85% to 95% are singletons; the top ten hold under 9.5%. V was clipped by 6 bases and J by 5 bases; unmatched bases: 10. From germline, CDR1 is SQVTM and CDR2 ANQGSEA. The CDR3 extends over 14 amino acids. Brentuximab vedotin exposure varied, and every patient relapsed after autologous stem cell transplantation. This sequence was found in a human donor with classical Hodgkin lymphoma. The material sequenced was peripheral blood mononuclear cells (PBMCs), taken at baseline. The genes are TRBV29-1 and TRBJ1-5, with 7 bases lining up with TRBD1. Here the CDR3 reads CSVETGVGDQPQHF. The CDR3 coding sequence is TGCAGCGTGGAAACAGGGGTGGGGGATCAGCCCCAGCATTTT.